This T cell receptor (beta chain) comes out of a study of blood T cells in healthy people across ages. Germline V gene data show CDR1 as KGHSH and CDR2 as LQKENI. After removal of 3 bases from V and 5 bases from J, the junction contained 1 base not matched to a gene. The CDR3 runs to 15 residues. The authors ran a second PCR of roughly 6 to 12 cycles using a sample-barcoded 5' primer and a J-beta primer mix. TCRdb passed the 5' RACE reads through MiXCR, listing each CDR3 protein once. This sample has around 1,000,000 distinct CDR3 sequences, with more than 30% found just once. The chain joins TRBV18 to TRBJ1-6, with 10 bases lining up with TRBD1. The sequenced sample consisted of blood. This clonotype was sampled from a man aged 18 to 30 in good health. The CDR3 sequence: CASSPGTGDNSPLHF. The CDR3 DNA is TGTGCCAGCTCACCTGGGACAGGGGATAATTCACCCCTCCACTTT.